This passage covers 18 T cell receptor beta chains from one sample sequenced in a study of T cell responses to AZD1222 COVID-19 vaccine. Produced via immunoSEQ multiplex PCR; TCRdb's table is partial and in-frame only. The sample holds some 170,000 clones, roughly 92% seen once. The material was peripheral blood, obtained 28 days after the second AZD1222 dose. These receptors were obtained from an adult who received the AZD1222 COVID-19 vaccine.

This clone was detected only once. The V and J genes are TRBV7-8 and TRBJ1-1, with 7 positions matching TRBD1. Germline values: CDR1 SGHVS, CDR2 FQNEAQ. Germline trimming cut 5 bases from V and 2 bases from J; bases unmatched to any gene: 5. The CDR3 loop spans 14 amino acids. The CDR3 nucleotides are TGTGCCAGCAGCGCCCGGGACAGCAACACTGAAGCTTTCTTT. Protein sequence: CASSARDSNTEAFF.

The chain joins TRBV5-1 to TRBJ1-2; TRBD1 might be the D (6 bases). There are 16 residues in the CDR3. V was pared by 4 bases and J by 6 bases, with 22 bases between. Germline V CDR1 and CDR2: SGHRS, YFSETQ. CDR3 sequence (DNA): TGCGCCAGCAGCCTCTCCCCACAGGGATTTTCTGATGGCTACACCTTC. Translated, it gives CASSLSPQGFSDGYTF.

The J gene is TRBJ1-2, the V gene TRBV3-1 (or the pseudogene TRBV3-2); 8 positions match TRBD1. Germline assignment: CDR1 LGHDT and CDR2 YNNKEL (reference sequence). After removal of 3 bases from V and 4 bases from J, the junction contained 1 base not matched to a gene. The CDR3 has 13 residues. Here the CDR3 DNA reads TGTGCCAGCAGCCAGGACAGGGCCTATGGCTACACCTTC. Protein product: CASSQDRAYGYTF.

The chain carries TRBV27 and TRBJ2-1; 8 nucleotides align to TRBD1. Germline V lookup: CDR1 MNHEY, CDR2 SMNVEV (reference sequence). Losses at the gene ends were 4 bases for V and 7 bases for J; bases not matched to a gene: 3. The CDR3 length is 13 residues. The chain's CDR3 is CASSSRQGNEQFF. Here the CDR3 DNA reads TGTGCCAGCAGTTCCCGACAGGGGAATGAGCAGTTCTTC.

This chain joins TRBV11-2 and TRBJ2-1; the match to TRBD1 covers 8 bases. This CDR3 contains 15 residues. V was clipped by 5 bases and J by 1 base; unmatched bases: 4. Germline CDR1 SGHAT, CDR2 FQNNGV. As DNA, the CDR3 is TGTGCCAGCAGCCGAACAGGGGGGTCCTACAATGAGCAGTTCTTC. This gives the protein CASSRTGGSYNEQFF.

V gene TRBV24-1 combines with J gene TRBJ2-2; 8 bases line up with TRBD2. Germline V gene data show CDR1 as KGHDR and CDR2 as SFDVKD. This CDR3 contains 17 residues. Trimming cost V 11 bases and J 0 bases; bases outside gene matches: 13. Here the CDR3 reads CASSQGGGLANTGELFF. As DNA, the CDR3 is TGTGCCAGCTCCCAGGGCGGGGGGCTCGCGAACACCGGGGAGCTGTTTTTT.

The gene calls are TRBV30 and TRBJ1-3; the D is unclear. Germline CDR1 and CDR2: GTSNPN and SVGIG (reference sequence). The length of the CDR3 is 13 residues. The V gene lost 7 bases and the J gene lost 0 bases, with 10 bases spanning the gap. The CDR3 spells CASERSSGNTIYF. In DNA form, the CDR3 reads TGTGCCTCCGAACGGAGCTCTGGAAACACCATATATTTT.

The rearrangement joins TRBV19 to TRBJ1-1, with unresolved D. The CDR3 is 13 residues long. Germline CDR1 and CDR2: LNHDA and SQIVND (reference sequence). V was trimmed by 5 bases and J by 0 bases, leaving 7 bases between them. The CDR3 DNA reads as TGTGCCAGTAGTCCCAGTCTGAACACTGAAGCTTTCTTT. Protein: CASSPSLNTEAFF.

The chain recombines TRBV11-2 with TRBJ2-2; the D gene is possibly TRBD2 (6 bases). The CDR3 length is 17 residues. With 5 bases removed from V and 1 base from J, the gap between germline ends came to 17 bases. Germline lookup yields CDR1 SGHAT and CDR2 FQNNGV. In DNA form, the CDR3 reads TGTGCCAGCAGCCCCGGTCGCGTAGCGGAGAACACCGGGGAGCTGTTTTTT. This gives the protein CASSPGRVAENTGELFF.

In DNA, the CDR3 is TGTGCCAGCAGCGTAGGGCGGGGAGGGAATTCACCCCTCCACTTT. Protein: CASSVGRGGNSPLHF. The chain recombines TRBV9 with TRBJ1-6; D is unclear. Germline V lookup: CDR1 SGDLS, CDR2 YYNGEE. The CDR3 runs to 15 residues. Trimming removed 0 bases from V and 7 bases from J, with 11 bases in between. The entire variable domain, with the rest obtained from reference TRBV9 and TRBJ1-6, is as follows: DSGVTQTPKHLITATGQRVTLRCSPRSGDLSVYWYQQSLDQGLQFLIQYYNGEERAKGNILERFSAQQFPDLHSELNLSSLELGDSALYFCASSVGRGGNSPLHFGNGTRLTVT.

The CDR3 reads CAWATYTGNTIYF. Written as DNA, the CDR3 is TGTGCCTGGGCGACATATACTGGAAACACCATATATTTT. V gene TRBV30 combines with J gene TRBJ1-3; D remains ambiguous. Trimming shortened V by 5 bases and J by 2 bases, and 10 bases separated the two germline ends. Germline-derived CDR1 and CDR2 are GTSNPN and SVGIG (reference sequence). The CDR3 spans 13 residues.

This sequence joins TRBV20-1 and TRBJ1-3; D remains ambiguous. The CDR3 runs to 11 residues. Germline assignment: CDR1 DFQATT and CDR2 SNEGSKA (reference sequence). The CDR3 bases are TGCAGCTCTCTGAGAAGTGACACCATATATTTT. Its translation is CSSLRSDTIYF.

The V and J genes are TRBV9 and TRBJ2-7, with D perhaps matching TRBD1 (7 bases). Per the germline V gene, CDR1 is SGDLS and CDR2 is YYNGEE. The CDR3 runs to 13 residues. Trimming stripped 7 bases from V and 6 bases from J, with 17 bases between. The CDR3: CASGGGTTGEQYF. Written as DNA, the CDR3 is TGTGCCAGCGGAGGGGGCACCACAGGCGAGCAGTACTTC.

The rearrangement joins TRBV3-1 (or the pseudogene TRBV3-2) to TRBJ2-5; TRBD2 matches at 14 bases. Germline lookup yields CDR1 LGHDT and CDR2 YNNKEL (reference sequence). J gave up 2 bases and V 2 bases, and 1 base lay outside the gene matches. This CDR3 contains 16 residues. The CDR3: CASSQRLAGGQETQYF. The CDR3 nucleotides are TGTGCCAGCAGCCAACGACTAGCGGGGGGGCAAGAGACCCAGTACTTC.

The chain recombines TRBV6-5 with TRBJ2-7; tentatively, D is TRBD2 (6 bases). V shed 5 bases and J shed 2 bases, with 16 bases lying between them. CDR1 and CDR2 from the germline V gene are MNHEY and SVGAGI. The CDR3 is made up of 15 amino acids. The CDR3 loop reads CASSRLGGDTYEQYF. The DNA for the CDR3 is TGTGCCAGCAGTCGACTGGGAGGAGATACCTACGAGCAGTACTTC.

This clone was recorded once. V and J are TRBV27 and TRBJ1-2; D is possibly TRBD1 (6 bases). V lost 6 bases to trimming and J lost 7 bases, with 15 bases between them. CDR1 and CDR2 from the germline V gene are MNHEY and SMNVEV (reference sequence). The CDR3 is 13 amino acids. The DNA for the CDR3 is TGTGCCAGCAGAGTTACAGGGTTGGGTGGCTACACCTTC. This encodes CASRVTGLGGYTF.

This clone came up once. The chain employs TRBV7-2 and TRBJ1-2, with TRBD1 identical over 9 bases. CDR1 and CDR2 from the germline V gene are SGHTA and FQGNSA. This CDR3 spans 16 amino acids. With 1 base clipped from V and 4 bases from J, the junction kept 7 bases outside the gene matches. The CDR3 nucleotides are TGTGCCAGCAGCTTAGGTGGGACAGGGTCCACCTATGGCTACACCTTC. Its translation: CASSLGGTGSTYGYTF.

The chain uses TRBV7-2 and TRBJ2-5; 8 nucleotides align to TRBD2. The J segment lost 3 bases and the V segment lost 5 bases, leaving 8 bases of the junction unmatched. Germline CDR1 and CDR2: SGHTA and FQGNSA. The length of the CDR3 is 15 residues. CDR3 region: CASSLSGGNKETQYF. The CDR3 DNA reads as TGTGCCAGCAGCCTCAGCGGGGGAAACAAAGAGACCCAGTACTTC.